A single sample gave rise to the 8 T cell receptor beta chains below, sequenced in a study of blood T cell repertoires in COVID-19. Profiled with immunoSEQ multiplex PCR; TCRdb holds only in-frame clones, not every one. In the table there are about 240,000 clones, about 90% of which are singletons. Sequenced sample: peripheral blood. The receptors were sampled from a man aged 60-69 years with acute or convalescent COVID-19.

The chain couples TRBV15 to TRBJ2-3, with TRBD1 identical over 8 bases. Germline V gene data show CDR1 as LNHNV and CDR2 as YYDKDF (reference sequence). With 1 base clipped from V and 0 bases from J, the junction kept 15 bases outside the gene matches. This CDR3 has 20 residues. The CDR3 loop is CATSRAGGEPEADSTDTQYF. The CDR3 nucleotides are TGTGCCACCAGCAGAGCAGGGGGCGAACCTGAAGCGGATAGCACAGATACGCAGTATTTT.

J is TRBJ1-4 and V is TRBV28; the match to TRBD1 covers 7 bases. Germline CDR1 and CDR2: MDHEN and SYDVKM. With V trimmed by 4 bases and J by 7 bases, 6 bases remained unmatched. The CDR3 is made up of 14 amino acids. CDR3 in amino acids: CASSYLGGGEKLFF. CDR3 coding DNA: TGTGCCAGCAGTTACCTAGGGGGCGGTGAAAAACTGTTTTTT.

The V and J genes are TRBV6-5 and TRBJ2-1, with TRBD1 as a possible D gene (6 bases). There are 14 residues in the CDR3. Germline lookup yields CDR1 MNHEY and CDR2 SVGAGI. The V gene lost 2 bases and the J gene lost 9 bases, with 14 bases spanning the gap. The CDR3 sequence is CASSYEAGDSEQFF. Written as DNA, the CDR3 is TGTGCCAGCAGTTACGAGGCAGGGGATAGTGAGCAGTTCTTC.

This chain joins TRBV27 and TRBJ2-5; TRBD2 might be the D (5 bases). The V gene lost 5 bases and the J gene lost 4 bases, with 17 bases spanning the gap. Germline CDR1 MNHEY, CDR2 SMNVEV (reference sequence). The CDR3 is 15 residues long. CDR3 DNA: TGTGCCAGCAGTGCCGCGTTCCGACGGGGAGAGACCCAGTACTTC. Translating gives CASSAAFRRGETQYF.

This clone was detected a few times. The V gene is TRBV28, the J gene TRBJ1-1; perhaps TRBD1 as D (6 bases). The germline V gene has CDR1 MDHEN and CDR2 SYDVKM. V was trimmed by 8 bases and J by 0 bases, leaving 13 bases between them. The CDR3 runs 14 residues. This CDR3 is CASLNTGMNTEAFF. The CDR3 nucleotides are TGTGCCAGCTTAAATACAGGGATGAACACTGAAGCTTTCTTT.

The genes are TRBV3-1 (or the pseudogene TRBV3-2) and TRBJ2-5, with D possibly matching TRBD2 (6 bases). Trimming pared 5 bases from V and 4 bases from J, leaving 14 bases between. CDR3 size: 14 residues. Germline CDR1 is LGHDT and CDR2 is YNNKEL (reference sequence). In DNA form, the CDR3 reads TGTGCCAGCAGCTTCCGCCGGGGGACAGAGACCCAGTACTTC. It specifies CASSFRRGTETQYF.

This clone was seen just once. The chain joins TRBV19 to TRBJ1-5; D unresolved. This CDR3 region has 15 residues. V was pared by 5 bases and J by 0 bases, with 11 bases between. Germline lookup yields CDR1 LNHDA and CDR2 SQIVND (reference sequence). CDR3 nucleotide sequence: TGTGCCAGTAGTCTTGTCGACTATAGCAATCAGCCCCAGCATTTT. Translation gives CASSLVDYSNQPQHF.

This sequence joins TRBV28 and TRBJ2-7, with D tentatively TRBD1 (7 bases). CDR3 length equals 16 residues. Deletions cut 5 bases from V and 6 bases from J, with 23 bases between. From germline, CDR1 is MDHEN and CDR2 SYDVKM. The CDR3, as DNA: TGTGCCAGCAGTGAACTTACCAGGGGGGTTACTGGCGAGCAGTACTTC. Amino acid sequence: CASSELTRGVTGEQYF.